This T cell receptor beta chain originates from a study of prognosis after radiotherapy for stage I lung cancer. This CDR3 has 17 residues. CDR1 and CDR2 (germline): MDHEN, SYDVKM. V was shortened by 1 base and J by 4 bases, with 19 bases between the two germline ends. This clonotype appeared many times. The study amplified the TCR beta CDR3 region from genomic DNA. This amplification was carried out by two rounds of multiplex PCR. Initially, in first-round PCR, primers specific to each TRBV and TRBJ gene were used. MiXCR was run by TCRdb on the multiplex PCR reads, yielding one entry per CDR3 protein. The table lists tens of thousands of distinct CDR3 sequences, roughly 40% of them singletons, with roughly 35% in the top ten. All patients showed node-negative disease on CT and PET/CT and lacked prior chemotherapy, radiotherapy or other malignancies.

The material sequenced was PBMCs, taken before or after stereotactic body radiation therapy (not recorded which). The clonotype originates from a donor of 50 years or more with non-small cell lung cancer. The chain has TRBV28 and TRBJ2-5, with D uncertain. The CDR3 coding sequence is TGTGCCAGCAGTTTATTGGTGGCCAGTAAAGGTGGAGAGACCCAGTACTTC. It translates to CASSLLVASKGGETQYF. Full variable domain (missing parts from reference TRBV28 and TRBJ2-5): DVKVTQSSRYLVKRTGEKVFLECVQDMDHENMFWYRQDPGLGLRLIYFSYDVKMKEKGDIPEGYSVSREKKERFSLILESASTNQTSMYLCASSLLVASKGGETQYFGPGTRLLVL.